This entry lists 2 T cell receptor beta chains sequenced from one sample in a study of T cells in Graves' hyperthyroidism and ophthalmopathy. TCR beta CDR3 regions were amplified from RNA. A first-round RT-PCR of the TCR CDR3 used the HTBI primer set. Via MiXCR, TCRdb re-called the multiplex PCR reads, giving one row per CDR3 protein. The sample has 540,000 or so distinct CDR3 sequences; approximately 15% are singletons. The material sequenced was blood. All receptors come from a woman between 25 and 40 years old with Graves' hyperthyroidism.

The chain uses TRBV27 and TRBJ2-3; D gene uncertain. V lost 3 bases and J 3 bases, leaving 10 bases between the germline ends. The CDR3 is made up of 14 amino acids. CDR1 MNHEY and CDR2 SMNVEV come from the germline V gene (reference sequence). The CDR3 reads CASSFSKGTDTQYF. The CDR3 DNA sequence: TGTGCCAGCAGTTTTAGTAAGGGAACAGATACGCAGTATTTT.

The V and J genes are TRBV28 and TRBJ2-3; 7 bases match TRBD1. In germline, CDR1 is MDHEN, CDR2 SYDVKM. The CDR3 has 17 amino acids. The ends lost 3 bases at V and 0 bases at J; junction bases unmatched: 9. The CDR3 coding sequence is TGTGCCAGCAGTTTTCGGGACAGAGAACGTAGCACAGATACGCAGTATTTT. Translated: CASSFRDRERSTDTQYF.